This T cell receptor beta chain was obtained from a study of blood T cells in healthy people across ages. Deletions cut 4 bases from V and 2 bases from J, with 20 bases between. This CDR3 contains 17 residues. Primed by a sample-barcoded 5' primer and a J-beta primer mix, a second PCR proceeded for 7 to 11 cycles. Every single cDNA molecule received a tag from a template-switch adaptor with 12 random nucleotides. Researchers report that each sample yielded at least 2.5 million CDR3-containing paired-end reads. MiXCR, run by TCRdb on the 5' RACE reads, gives a single entry per CDR3 protein. This sample has roughly 1,100,000 distinct CDR3 sequences, with 20% to 25% found just once. These same records also appear under a second study, on T cells of mothers and their children. This second study notes: All donors were healthy and Caucasian; they were a few mothers and their six children. Normalized overlap was always slightly, never significantly, higher in related than unrelated mother-child pairs.

The rearrangement joins TRBV12-3 or TRBV12-4 to TRBJ2-5, with D tentatively TRBD1 (8 bases). Sequencing input: blood. This receptor was obtained from a girl aged 2 to 10 in good health. Here the CDR3 DNA reads TGTGCCAGCAGTTATACAGGGGGAGGGGGTTGGCAAGAGACCCAGTACTTC. It specifies CASSYTGGGGWQETQYF.